The 10 T cell receptor beta chains presented below share a single source sample, sequenced in a study of Ad26.COV2.S vaccination and SARS-CoV-2 variants. Assay used: immunoSEQ multiplex PCR; TCRdb lists only in-frame clones, some missing. Among more than 85,000 clones, roughly 80% were seen once, and the ten largest hold roughly 17%. The sequenced sample was peripheral blood, obtained after recovery from COVID-19. All receptors come from a human donor who had recovered from COVID-19.

This clone was seen more than once but under ten times. This chain connects TRBV11-2 to TRBJ1-1, with 12 bases lining up with TRBD1. Per germline, CDR1 SGHAT and CDR2 FQNNGV. The CDR3 extends over 16 amino acids. Unmatched junction bases numbered 7, after V lost 4 bases and J lost 4 bases. The CDR3: CASSSRDRGRGTEAFF. CDR3 DNA: TGTGCCAGCAGCTCAAGGGACAGGGGGCGAGGCACTGAAGCTTTCTTT.

The chain couples TRBV7-6 to TRBJ1-2, with 10 bases matching TRBD1. Germline V gene sequence: CDR1 SGHVS, CDR2 FNYEAQ. The CDR3 is 16 residues long. Trimming at V came to 0 bases and at J to 7 bases, leaving 8 bases not matched to a gene. As DNA, the CDR3 is TGTGCCAGCAGCTTAGCTCCGGGACAGGGGATGGGTGGCTACACCTTC. As protein: CASSLAPGQGMGGYTF.

The J gene is TRBJ1-5, the V gene TRBV19, with 7 bases fitting TRBD1. CDR3 length: 18 amino acids. Germline CDR1 LNHDA, CDR2 SQIVND (reference sequence). The V gene end was trimmed by 5 bases and the J gene end by 0 bases; junction bases not matched to a gene: 13. The CDR3 spells CASSRTGEASYSNQPQHF. The CDR3 nucleotides are TGTGCCAGTAGTCGAACAGGGGAGGCCTCTTATAGCAATCAGCCCCAGCATTTT.

The rearrangement links TRBV29-1 to TRBJ1-6, with TRBD1 matching 7 bases. After removal of 5 bases from V and 7 bases from J, the junction contained 2 bases not matched to a gene. CDR3 length equals 12 residues. The V gene's germline CDR1 is SQVTM and CDR2 ANQGSEA. The CDR3 reads CSVRDSNSPLHF. For the CDR3, the DNA is TGCAGCGTTAGGGACAGCAATTCACCCCTCCACTTT.

This CDR3 is CASSQTLGSPLHF. The CDR3 DNA reads TGCGCCAGCAGCCAGACACTGGGTTCACCCCTCCACTTT. V gene TRBV4-1 combines with J gene TRBJ1-6, with D hard to call. V was pared by 3 bases and J by 9 bases, with 9 bases between. CDR1 is MGHRA, CDR2 YSYEKL, per germline. CDR3 size: 13 residues.

The chain has TRBV2 and TRBJ1-2; D may be TRBD1 (5 bases). Germline values: CDR1 SNHLY, CDR2 FYNNEI. V was cut by 1 base and J by 4 bases, with 10 bases left in between. The CDR3 has 14 amino acids. CDR3 sequence (DNA): TGTGCCAGCAGTGAAGAAGAGGGGCGCTATGGCTACACCTTC. This translates into CASSEEEGRYGYTF.

This clone was seen only once. This CDR3 reads CASTPWTNTGELFF. The CDR3 DNA reads TGTGCCAGCACCCCCTGGACGAACACCGGGGAGCTGTTTTTT. The genes are TRBV7-2 and TRBJ2-2; no reliable D call. This CDR3 is 14 amino acids long. Germline loops: CDR1 SGHTA, CDR2 FQGNSA. Trimming shortened V by 7 bases and J by 0 bases, and 9 bases separated the two germline ends. Looking up the rest from reference TRBV7-2 and TRBJ2-2 gives the full variable domain: GAGVSQSPSNKVTEKGKDVELRCDPISGHTALYWYRQSLGQGLEFLIYFQGNSAPDKSGLPSDRFSAERTGGSVSTLTIQRTQQEDSAVYLCASTPWTNTGELFFGEGSRLTVL.

This clone was seen a single time. This rearrangement joins TRBV5-4 to TRBJ1-5; D not certain. The germline V and J ends were trimmed by 4 bases and 1 base, with 6 bases remaining between them. In germline, CDR1 is SGHNT, CDR2 YYREEE (reference sequence). This CDR3 region has 13 residues. CDR3: CASSPGSNQPQHF. CDR3 sequence (DNA): TGTGCCAGCAGCCCCGGGAGCAATCAGCCCCAGCATTTT.

V and J are TRBV28 and TRBJ1-3; no definite D call. Trimming took off 2 bases at V and 1 base at J, with 6 bases between the two ends. From germline, CDR1 is MDHEN and CDR2 SYDVKM. The CDR3 runs to 14 residues. The chain's CDR3 is CASSLRGSGNTIYF. In DNA form, the CDR3 reads TGTGCCAGCAGTTTACGGGGTTCTGGAAACACCATATATTTT.

The rearrangement uses TRBV12-5 and TRBJ2-7, with TRBD2 matching over 8 bases. The trim removed 4 bases at V and 1 base at J, leaving 6 bases unmatched. This CDR3 region has 15 residues. Germline V gives CDR1 LGHNT, CDR2 FRNRAP. The CDR3 nucleotides are TGTGCTAGTGGTTCCCTCCCGGGGGGGTCCTACGAGCAGTACTTC. Its translation is CASGSLPGGSYEQYF.